This TCR beta chain is drawn from a study of blood T cell repertoires in COVID-19. Study in general: COVID-19 samples collected from the United States, Italy and Spain covered acute and convalescent phases.

CDR3 size: 16 residues. Germline-derived CDR1 and CDR2 are SGHVS and FQNEAQ. V dropped 0 bases and J dropped 1 base, with 10 bases sitting between them. Sequencing used immunoSEQ multiplex PCR; TCRdb keeps in-frame clones, though not all of them. The sample lists about 62,000 clones; roughly 92% were seen once. The J gene is TRBJ2-1, the V gene TRBV7-8; no clear D gene. The sequence came from a human donor in a cohort sampled during active COVID-19. Material: peripheral blood. The DNA of the CDR3 is TGTGCCAGCAGCTTAGCCACAGCATCGTCCTACAATGAGCAGTTCTTC. Translated: CASSLATASSYNEQFF.